Listed below are T cell receptor beta chains from one sample, sequenced in a study of CD8+ T cells in alopecia areata. Sequencing was performed with immunoSEQ multiplex PCR; in TCRdb, only in-frame clones are kept and a portion is missing. This sample carries about 13,000 clones, about two thirds of them seen once, and the ten largest clones take 5.5% to 8.5%. This specimen was skin, taken at week 4, from a patient treated with tofacitinib. All receptors derive from a human donor with alopecia areata. The CDR3 runs from the conserved cysteine through the conserved F or W. The order of the fields is CDR3 protein, CDR3 DNA, clone size, J gene, V gene, D gene. D genes are given only for firm matches. A row's size may be missing; if present it is once, few, many or a size class.

cdr3_aa: CAVHRDRGRAFF
cdr3_nt: TGTGCCGTCCACCGAGACAGGGGACGAGCTTTCTTT
clone_size: NA
j_call: TRBJ1-1
v_call: TRBV6-6
d_call: TRBD1

cdr3_aa: CASSLGTGNGYTF
cdr3_nt: TGTGCCAGCAGCTTAGGGACAGGGAATGGCTACACCTTC
clone_size: few
j_call: TRBJ1-2
v_call: TRBV7-9
d_call: TRBD1

cdr3_aa: CASSQDTGGAGANVLTF
cdr3_nt: TGCGCCAGCAGCCAAGATACCGGGGGGGCTGGGGCCAACGTCCTGACTTTC
clone_size: once
j_call: TRBJ2-6
v_call: TRBV4-3
d_call: TRBD2

cdr3_aa: CASSLNINYGYTF
cdr3_nt: TGTGCCAGCAGCTTAAACATAAACTATGGCTACACCTTC
clone_size: NA
j_call: TRBJ1-2
v_call: TRBV11-2
d_call: NA

cdr3_aa: CRIGNYNEQFF
cdr3_nt: TGCAGGATCGGGAATTACAATGAGCAGTTCTTC
clone_size: NA
j_call: TRBJ2-1
v_call: TRBV20-1
d_call: NA

cdr3_aa: CASSVGGRNEKLFF
cdr3_nt: TGTGCCAGCAGTGTCGGAGGGCGTAATGAAAAACTGTTTTTT
clone_size: NA
j_call: TRBJ1-4
v_call: TRBV2
d_call: NA

cdr3_aa: CASGKRQTKNTEAFF
cdr3_nt: TGTGCCAGCGGTAAGAGGCAGACTAAGAACACTGAAGCTTTCTTT
clone_size: NA
j_call: TRBJ1-1
v_call: TRBV2
d_call: NA

cdr3_aa: CASREGDGYTF
cdr3_nt: TGTGCCAGCAGAGAGGGGGACGGCTACACCTTC
clone_size: NA
j_call: TRBJ1-2
v_call: TRBV6-1
d_call: NA

cdr3_aa: CASSLDPGQLNTEAFF
cdr3_nt: TGTGCCAGCAGCTTAGACCCGGGACAGTTGAACACTGAAGCTTTCTTT
clone_size: NA
j_call: TRBJ1-1
v_call: TRBV7-2
d_call: TRBD1

cdr3_aa: CASSLTHPRLAGEETQYF
cdr3_nt: TGTGCCAGCAGCTTAACCCACCCCAGGCTAGCGGGGGAAGAGACCCAGTACTTC
clone_size: NA
j_call: TRBJ2-5
v_call: TRBV7-3
d_call: TRBD2

cdr3_aa: CSVVGGSGNQPQHF
cdr3_nt: TGCAGCGTTGTAGGGGGGTCTGGCAATCAGCCCCAGCATTTT
clone_size: NA
j_call: TRBJ1-5
v_call: TRBV29-1
d_call: NA

cdr3_aa: CASSENWVPPYEQYF
cdr3_nt: TGTGCCAGCAGTGAAAATTGGGTCCCTCCCTACGAGCAGTACTTC
clone_size: NA
j_call: TRBJ2-7
v_call: TRBV6-1
d_call: NA

cdr3_aa: CASSPAGSGGHEQYF
cdr3_nt: TGTGCCAGCAGCCCGGCGGGCTCGGGGGGCCACGAGCAGTACTTC
clone_size: NA
j_call: TRBJ2-7
v_call: TRBV7-2
d_call: NA

cdr3_aa: CAIPKGLKETQYF
cdr3_nt: TGTGCCATCCCAAAGGGGCTGAAAGAGACCCAGTACTTC
clone_size: NA
j_call: TRBJ2-5
v_call: TRBV2
d_call: NA

cdr3_aa: CASSQSDRGLDQPQHF
cdr3_nt: TGCGCCAGCAGTCAATCGGACAGGGGGCTTGATCAGCCCCAGCATTTT
clone_size: few
j_call: TRBJ1-5
v_call: TRBV23-1
d_call: TRBD1

cdr3_aa: CASSPSLDTQYF
cdr3_nt: TGTGCCAGCAGCCCGAGCCTAGATACGCAGTATTTT
clone_size: NA
j_call: TRBJ2-3
v_call: TRBV7-2
d_call: NA

cdr3_aa: CASSEPGQGAYEQYF
cdr3_nt: TGCGCCAGCAGTGAGCCCGGACAGGGGGCCTACGAGCAGTACTTC
clone_size: NA
j_call: TRBJ2-7
v_call: TRBV10-2
d_call: TRBD1

cdr3_aa: CASSLAQAGGLDTQYF
cdr3_nt: TGTGCCAGCAGCTTAGCGCAGGCGGGGGGGCTAGATACGCAGTATTTT
clone_size: NA
j_call: TRBJ2-3
v_call: TRBV7-6
d_call: TRBD2

cdr3_aa: CASGHIPLSNQPQHF
cdr3_nt: TGCGCCAGCGGCCACATACCCCTTAGCAATCAGCCCCAGCATTTT
clone_size: NA
j_call: TRBJ1-5
v_call: TRBV23-1
d_call: NA

cdr3_aa: CASSYTGGREKLFF
cdr3_nt: TGTGCCAGCAGTTACACAGGGGGCCGGGAAAAACTGTTTTTT
clone_size: few
j_call: TRBJ1-4
v_call: TRBV6-6
d_call: TRBD1

cdr3_aa: CASSVGRSSYEQYF
cdr3_nt: TGTGCCAGCAGCGTAGGGCGCAGCTCCTACGAGCAGTACTTC
clone_size: few
j_call: TRBJ2-7
v_call: TRBV9
d_call: NA

cdr3_aa: CASSRAEQGYEQYF
cdr3_nt: TGTGCCAGCAGCCGGGCGGAACAGGGTTACGAGCAGTACTTC
clone_size: once
j_call: TRBJ2-7
v_call: TRBV6-5
d_call: NA

cdr3_aa: CASNRVNTGELFF
cdr3_nt: TGTGCCAGCAACAGAGTGAACACCGGGGAGCTGTTTTTT
clone_size: medium-sized
j_call: TRBJ2-2
v_call: TRBV7-2
d_call: NA

cdr3_aa: CASSLAATIRPGANVLTF
cdr3_nt: TGCGCCAGCAGCTTGGCCGCAACCATCCGCCCTGGGGCCAACGTCCTGACTTTC
clone_size: NA
j_call: TRBJ2-6
v_call: TRBV5-1
d_call: NA

cdr3_aa: CASSLEGISGGANTQYF
cdr3_nt: TGTGCCAGCAGCTTAGAAGGGATTAGCGGGGGGGCTAATACGCAGTATTTT
clone_size: few
j_call: TRBJ2-3
v_call: TRBV7-9
d_call: TRBD2

cdr3_aa: CASTPMTGAGGYTF
cdr3_nt: TGTGCCAGTACCCCAATGACAGGGGCCGGGGGCTACACCTTC
clone_size: NA
j_call: TRBJ1-2
v_call: TRBV19
d_call: TRBD1

cdr3_aa: CASSLRGDGVTDTQYF
cdr3_nt: TGTGCCAGCAGCTTGCGCGGGGACGGGGTCACAGATACGCAGTATTTT
clone_size: NA
j_call: TRBJ2-3
v_call: TRBV5-6
d_call: NA

cdr3_aa: CASRRRGGGAYSGANVLTF
cdr3_nt: TGTGCCAGCAGGCGTAGGGGTGGGGGCGCCTACTCTGGGGCCAACGTCCTGACTTTC
clone_size: NA
j_call: TRBJ2-6
v_call: TRBV27
d_call: NA

cdr3_aa: CASSSGGDSPLHF
cdr3_nt: TGTGCCAGCAGCTCCGGGGGGGATTCACCCCTCCACTTT
clone_size: NA
j_call: TRBJ1-6
v_call: TRBV7-4
d_call: NA

cdr3_aa: CASSLRKRGGRTETQYF
cdr3_nt: TGTGCCAGCAGCTTAAGAAAGCGGGGGGGCCGTACCGAGACCCAGTACTTC
clone_size: NA
j_call: TRBJ2-5
v_call: TRBV7-2
d_call: TRBD2

cdr3_aa: CASNTGQGNYGYTF
cdr3_nt: TGTGCCAGTAACACCGGACAGGGGAACTATGGCTACACCTTC
clone_size: NA
j_call: TRBJ1-2
v_call: TRBV19
d_call: TRBD1

cdr3_aa: CSARPTYEQYF
cdr3_nt: TGCAGTGCTAGACCTACTTACGAGCAGTACTTC
clone_size: NA
j_call: TRBJ2-7
v_call: TRBV20-1
d_call: NA

cdr3_aa: CASSYHSRGAFF
cdr3_nt: TGTGCCAGCAGCTACCATTCCCGGGGGGCTTTCTTT
clone_size: few
j_call: TRBJ1-1
v_call: TRBV11-2
d_call: NA

cdr3_aa: CASSSNRNEQFF
cdr3_nt: TGTGCCAGCAGCTCCAATAGAAATGAGCAGTTCTTC
clone_size: NA
j_call: TRBJ2-1
v_call: TRBV11-2
d_call: NA

cdr3_aa: CASSFRHNEQFF
cdr3_nt: TGTGCCAGCAGCTTCAGGCACAATGAGCAGTTCTTC
clone_size: medium-sized
j_call: TRBJ2-1
v_call: TRBV5-5
d_call: NA